This paragraph reports one T cell receptor beta chain. The data were obtained in a study of blood T cells in healthy people across ages. The authors ran a second PCR of 7 to 11 cycles using a sample-barcoded 5' primer and a J-beta primer mix. TCRdb used MiXCR to reprocess the 5' RACE reads, holding one entry per CDR3 protein. Found here are about 1.5 million distinct CDR3 sequences, roughly 43% of them singletons; the top ten hold about 4.1%. Per the germline V gene, CDR1 is SGHRS and CDR2 is YFSETQ. The CDR3 is made up of 16 amino acids. Trimming took off 0 bases at V and 6 bases at J, with 17 bases between the two ends.

The rearrangement links TRBV5-1 to TRBJ2-3, with D perhaps TRBD2 (6 bases). The sample was blood. This receptor was obtained from a woman aged 18-29 years in good health. The CDR3 loop reads CASSLAGRGASDTQYF. CDR3 bases: TGCGCCAGCAGCTTGGCGGGGCGGGGCGCGTCGGATACGCAGTATTTT. Full variable domain (remainder filled in from reference TRBV5-1 and TRBJ2-3): KAGVTQTPRYLIKTRGQQVTLSCSPISGHRSVSWYQQTPGQGLQFLFEYFSETQRNKGNFPGRFSGRQFSNSRSEMNVSTLELGDSALYLCASSLAGRGASDTQYFGPGTRLTVL.